This entry lists 10 T cell receptor beta chains sequenced from one sample in a study of blood T cell repertoires in COVID-19. Using immunoSEQ multiplex PCR, the repertoire was profiled, and TCRdb retains in-frame clones only, with some absent. The data contain some 120,000 clones, about 83% of them seen just once; the ten biggest clones take up under 5%. Sequencing was carried out using peripheral blood. These receptors were taken from a man between 60 and 75 years old with acute or convalescent COVID-19.

This clone was recorded once. The CDR3 region is CASSPFTGVSNQPQHF. The CDR3 DNA sequence: TGTGCCAGCAGCCCATTCACCGGGGTTAGCAATCAGCCCCAGCATTTT. The chain is built from TRBV3-1 (or the pseudogene TRBV3-2) and TRBJ1-5; no definite D call. This CDR3 is 16 amino acids long. In germline, CDR1 is LGHDT, CDR2 YNNKEL (reference sequence). V was pared by 4 bases and J by 0 bases, with 13 bases between.

The chain carries TRBV6-5 and TRBJ1-2; D may be TRBD1 (5 bases). The germline gives CDR1 MNHEY, CDR2 SVGAGI. The CDR3 spans 12 residues. The V and J ends lost 6 bases and 4 bases respectively, with 9 bases between them. For the CDR3, the DNA is TGTGCCAGCAGGCAGGGCTCCTATGGCTACACCTTC. This translates into CASRQGSYGYTF.

The J gene is TRBJ1-5, the V gene TRBV20-1; D unresolved. Deletions cut 3 bases from V and 0 bases from J, with 9 bases between. The CDR3 has 14 residues. Germline V CDR1 and CDR2: DFQATT, SNEGSKA (reference sequence). In DNA form, the CDR3 reads TGCAGTGCTAGTACAGAGTATAGCAATCAGCCCCAGCATTTT. Its protein product is CSASTEYSNQPQHF.

The chain recombines TRBV11-2 with TRBJ1-2; TRBD1 matches at 10 bases. V lost 5 bases to trimming and J lost 4 bases; unmatched junction nucleotides: 7. The germline V gene encodes CDR1 SGHAT and CDR2 FQNNGV. This CDR3 contains 15 residues. CDR3 bases: TGTGCCAGCAGCCCCGGGACAGGGGCAGGCTATGGCTACACCTTC. Encoded protein: CASSPGTGAGYGYTF.

A word on this clone: Other DNA sequences in the sample encode the same CDR3. The rearrangement uses TRBV19 and TRBJ1-5; D not resolved. Germline V gene sequence: CDR1 LNHDA, CDR2 SQIVND (reference sequence). Trimming cost V 1 base and J 5 bases, with 6 bases left between them. The CDR3 contains 13 residues. The chain's CDR3 is CASSIGVDQPQHF. The DNA of the CDR3 is TGTGCCAGTAGTATAGGAGTTGATCAGCCCCAGCATTTT.

This clone is medium-sized within its sample. The chain joins TRBV2 to TRBJ1-5; TRBD1 aligns across 9 bases. The length of the CDR3 is 15 residues. V lost 8 bases and J lost 6; bases outside the gene matches: 11. Germline CDR1 SNHLY, CDR2 FYNNEI. The CDR3 loop is CASEAGTGQSQPQHF. The DNA of the CDR3 is TGTGCCAGCGAGGCGGGGACAGGGCAAAGTCAGCCCCAGCATTTT.

The table lists this clone with a few counts. This rearrangement joins TRBV11-3 to TRBJ2-1, with 7 nucleotides matching TRBD2. In germline, CDR1 is SGHNT, CDR2 YENEEA. This CDR3 is 15 amino acids long. Trimming removed 5 bases from V and 9 bases from J; junction bases left unmatched: 13. CDR3: CASSLGVGGSSEQFF. In DNA, the CDR3 is TGTGCCAGCAGCCTAGGGGTAGGCGGGAGCAGTGAGCAGTTCTTC.

The chain has TRBV30 and TRBJ1-4; the D is unclear. There are 14 residues in the CDR3. Germline assignment: CDR1 GTSNPN and CDR2 SVGIG (reference sequence). Between the trimmed V and J ends, which lost 3 bases and 8 bases, there was a span of 16 bases. DNA for the CDR3: TGTGCCTGGAGCAGGTCGCCTCATGAAGAAAAACTGTTTTTT. Its translation is CAWSRSPHEEKLFF.

The chain is built from TRBV5-1 and TRBJ1-2; 8 bases are shared with TRBD1. The CDR3 contains 15 residues. Looked up from germline, CDR1 is SGHRS and CDR2 is YFSETQ. The junction had 5 bases not matched to a gene; V was cut back by 0 bases and J by 4 bases. CDR3 sequence (DNA): TGCGCCAGCAGCTTGGTACAGGGGGGGTTCTATGGCTACACCTTC. Its translation: CASSLVQGGFYGYTF.

The chain combines TRBV7-2 with TRBJ1-5; TRBD1 matches at 11 bases. CDR3 length: 15 amino acids. J lost 10 bases, V lost 5 bases, and 10 bases had no gene match. The germline CDR1 and CDR2 sequences are SGHTA and FQGNSA. Here the CDR3 reads CASSVYPGQGGPQHF. The CDR3, as DNA: TGTGCCAGCAGCGTTTATCCGGGACAGGGGGGACCCCAGCATTTT.